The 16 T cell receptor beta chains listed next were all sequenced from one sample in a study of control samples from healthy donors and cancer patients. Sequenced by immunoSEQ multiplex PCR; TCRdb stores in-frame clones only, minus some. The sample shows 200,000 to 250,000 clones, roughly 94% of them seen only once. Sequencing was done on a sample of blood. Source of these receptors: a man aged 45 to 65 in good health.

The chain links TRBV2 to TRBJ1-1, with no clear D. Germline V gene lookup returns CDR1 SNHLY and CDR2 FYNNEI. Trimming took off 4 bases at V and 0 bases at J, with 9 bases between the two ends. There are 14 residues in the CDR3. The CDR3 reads CASSVVRMNTEAFF. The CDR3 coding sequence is TGTGCCAGCAGTGTCGTCAGGATGAACACTGAAGCTTTCTTT.

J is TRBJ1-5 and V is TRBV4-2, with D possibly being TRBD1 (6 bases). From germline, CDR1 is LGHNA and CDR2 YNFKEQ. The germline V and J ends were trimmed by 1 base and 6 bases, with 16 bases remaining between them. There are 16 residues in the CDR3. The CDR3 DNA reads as TGTGCCAGCAGCCAAGCAACCGGGACAAAAGTTCAGCCCCAGCATTTT. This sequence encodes CASSQATGTKVQPQHF.

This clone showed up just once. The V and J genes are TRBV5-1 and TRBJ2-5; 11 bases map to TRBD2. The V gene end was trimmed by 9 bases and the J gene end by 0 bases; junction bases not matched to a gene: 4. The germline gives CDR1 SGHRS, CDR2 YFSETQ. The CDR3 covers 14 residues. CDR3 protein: CANRSGGDQETQYF. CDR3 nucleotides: TGCGCCAACCGTAGCGGGGGGGACCAAGAGACCCAGTACTTC.

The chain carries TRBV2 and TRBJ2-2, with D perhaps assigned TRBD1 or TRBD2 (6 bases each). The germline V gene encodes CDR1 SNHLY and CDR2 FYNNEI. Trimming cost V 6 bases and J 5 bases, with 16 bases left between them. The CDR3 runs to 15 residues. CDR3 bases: TGTGCCAGCAGAGCGGGCCTAGGGGGGACCGGGGAGCTGTTTTTT. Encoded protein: CASRAGLGGTGELFF.

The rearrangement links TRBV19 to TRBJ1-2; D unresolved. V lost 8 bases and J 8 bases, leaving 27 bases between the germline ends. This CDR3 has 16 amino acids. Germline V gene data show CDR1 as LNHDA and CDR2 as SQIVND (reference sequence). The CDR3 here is CASLGSGLRLTGGYTF. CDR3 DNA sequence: TGTGCCAGTCTGGGCTCGGGCCTACGACTTACGGGCGGCTACACCTTC.

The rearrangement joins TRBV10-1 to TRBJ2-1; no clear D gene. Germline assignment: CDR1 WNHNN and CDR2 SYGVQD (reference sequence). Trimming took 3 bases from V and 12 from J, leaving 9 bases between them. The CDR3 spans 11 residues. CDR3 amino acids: CASSDSHRQFF. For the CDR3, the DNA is TGCGCCAGCAGTGACAGCCACAGGCAGTTCTTC.

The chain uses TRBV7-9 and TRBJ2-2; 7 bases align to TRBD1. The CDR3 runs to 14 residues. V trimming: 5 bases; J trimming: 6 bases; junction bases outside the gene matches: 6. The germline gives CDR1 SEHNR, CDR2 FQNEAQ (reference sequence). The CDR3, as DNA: TGTGCCAGCAGCCCCCACAGGGGACCCGGGGAGCTGTTTTTT. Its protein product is CASSPHRGPGELFF.

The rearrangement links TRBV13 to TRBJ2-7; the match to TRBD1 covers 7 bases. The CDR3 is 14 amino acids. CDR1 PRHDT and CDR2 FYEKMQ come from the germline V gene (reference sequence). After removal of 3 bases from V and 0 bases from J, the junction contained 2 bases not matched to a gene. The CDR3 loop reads CASSFRDSSYEQYF. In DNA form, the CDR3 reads TGTGCCAGCAGCTTCCGGGACAGCTCCTACGAGCAGTACTTC.

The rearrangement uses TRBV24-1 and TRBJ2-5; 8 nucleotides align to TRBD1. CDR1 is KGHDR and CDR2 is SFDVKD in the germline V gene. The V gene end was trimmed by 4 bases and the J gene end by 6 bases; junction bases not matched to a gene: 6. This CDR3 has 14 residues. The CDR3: CATSDPQGVQTQYF. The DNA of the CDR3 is TGTGCCACCAGTGACCCACAGGGGGTACAGACCCAGTACTTC.

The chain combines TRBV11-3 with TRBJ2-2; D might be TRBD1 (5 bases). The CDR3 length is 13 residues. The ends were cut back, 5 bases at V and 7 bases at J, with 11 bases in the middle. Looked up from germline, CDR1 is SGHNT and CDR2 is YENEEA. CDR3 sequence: CASSPHQGGELFF. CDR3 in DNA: TGTGCCAGCAGCCCCCATCAGGGCGGGGAGCTGTTTTTT.

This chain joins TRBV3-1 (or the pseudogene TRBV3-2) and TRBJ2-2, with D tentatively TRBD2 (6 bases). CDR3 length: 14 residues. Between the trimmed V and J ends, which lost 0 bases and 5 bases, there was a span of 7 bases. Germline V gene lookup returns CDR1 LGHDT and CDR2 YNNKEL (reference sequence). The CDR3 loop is CASSQEGGTGELFF. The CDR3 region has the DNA TGTGCCAGCAGCCAAGAGGGGGGAACCGGGGAGCTGTTTTTT.

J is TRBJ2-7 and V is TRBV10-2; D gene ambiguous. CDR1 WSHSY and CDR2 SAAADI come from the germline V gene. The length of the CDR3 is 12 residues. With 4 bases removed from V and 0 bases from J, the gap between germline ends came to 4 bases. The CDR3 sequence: CASSGDSYEQYF. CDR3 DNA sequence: TGCGCCAGCAGTGGGGACTCCTACGAGCAGTACTTC.

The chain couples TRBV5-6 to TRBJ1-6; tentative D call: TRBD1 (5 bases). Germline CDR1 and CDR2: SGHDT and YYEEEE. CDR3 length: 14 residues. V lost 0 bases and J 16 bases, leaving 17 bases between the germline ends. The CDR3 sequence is CASSLGDRALLLHF. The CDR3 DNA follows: TGTGCCAGCAGCTTGGGTGACAGAGCTCTCTTGCTCCACTTT.

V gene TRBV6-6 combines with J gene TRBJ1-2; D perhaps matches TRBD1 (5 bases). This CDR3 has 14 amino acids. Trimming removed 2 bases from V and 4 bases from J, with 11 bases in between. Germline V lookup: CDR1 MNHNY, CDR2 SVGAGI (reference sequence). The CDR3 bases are TGTGCCAGCAGTTACACGGGGGGACCCTATGGCTACACCTTC. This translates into CASSYTGGPYGYTF.

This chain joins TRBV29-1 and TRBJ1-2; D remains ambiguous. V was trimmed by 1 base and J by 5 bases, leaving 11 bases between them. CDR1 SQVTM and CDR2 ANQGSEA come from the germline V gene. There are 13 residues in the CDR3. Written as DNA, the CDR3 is TGCAGCGTTGAAGGAGGGAAAGCATATGGCTACACCTTC. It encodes CSVEGGKAYGYTF.

The CDR3 loop reads CASSARQGAGELFF. CDR3 sequence (DNA): TGTGCCAGTAGTGCCCGACAGGGGGCCGGGGAGCTGTTTTTT. The V and J genes are TRBV19 and TRBJ2-2; 9 nucleotides agree with TRBD1. The CDR3 is made up of 14 amino acids. Germline V CDR1 and CDR2: LNHDA, SQIVND (reference sequence). V was clipped by 5 bases and J by 6 bases; unmatched bases: 4.